Here is one T cell receptor (beta chain) with its context. This clone's antigen is unknown. Base qualities are missing; no much larger clone stands one base away. These data belong to a study of human T cells and chemical hapten exposure (TCRdb year 2021). The study in broad terms: For sensitization, 2% DPC in acetone was applied to an approximately 2 cm by approximately 2 cm area of upper inner arm skin. Throughout the roughly 23-week study period, patients were also given weekly therapeutic DPC doses on the scalp. Patch testing on the upper back used Finn chambers containing 0.01% DPC, with scoring done after 6 days according to International Contact Dermatitis Research Group standards. The patient cohort, mostly female, included alopecia areata with under or over 50% scalp involvement, alopecia totalis and alopecia universalis. Libraries were combined into a pool for sequencing, and differences in TCR yield between samples came mainly from small differences in library volumes within the pool. The study tracked peripheral blood TCR repertoire changes in vivo during primary and secondary sensitization to the hapten diphenylcyclopropenone (DPC) in alopecia patients. Blood was sampled from patients pre-sensitization (week 0) and at 2, 6 and about 24 weeks after DPC sensitization. Around 30 alopecia patients provided blood for TCR sequencing at one to four time points (pre-sensitization, 2, 6 and 24 weeks). Each blood RNA sample was used to sequence both TCR alpha and TCR beta chains. General findings and caveats noted by the study authors: Repeated subsampling changed both the strength of the expansion versus patch-test correlation and the threshold at which that correlation became significant. DPC sensitization did not change the number of TCRs with a frequency above 1 in 1000, and there was no evidence of changes in global repertoire structure. Patch test score was positively correlated with the number of PT1 expanded TCRs, with significance at thresholds 8, 16 and 32 but not at 4. Significantly more large CDR3 similarity clusters were formed by expanded TCRs than by pre-sensitization or healthy control sets, consistent with antigen-driven responses. Because every patient had alopecia, a presumed autoimmune disease, the patients' immune response might differ from that of healthy individuals.

Libraries were constructed by RACE. The run used a NextSeq 500. Library preparation attached unique molecular identifiers to individual cDNA molecules for quantitative, reproducible TCR counting. Per the source publication's procedure: A median of around 100,000 TCRs per sample was observed, with a range of roughly 20,000 to 700,000. V, J and CDR3 annotation of the TCR reads was performed with the Decombinator software suite. For PS versus PT1 abundance plots, all samples were subsampled to the same number of TCRs (28,000). Expanded TCRs were defined as absent before sensitization and observed at least eight times at the 2-week time point. In-frame beta chains were kept once TCRdb had trimmed the public reads at Q25 with fastp and called clones with MiXCR. Duplicate CDR3 protein sequences are folded into a single record with the most common DNA and genes. Here the V and J calls rest on TCRdb's processing, not on the authors' analysis. This sample gives around 40,000 distinct CDR3 sequences in total; about an eighth of them show up just once. 2% to 2.5% of the sample belongs to the ten largest clones.

The germline V gene provides CDR1 MNHNS and CDR2 SASEGT. The CDR3 holds 15 amino acids from the cysteine to the phenylalanine. The DNA shown is the 45-base CDR3, in frame from base 1. The junction shows trimming of 7 bases on V and 7 bases on J, and the gene matches do not reach 11 bases of it. The time point tag for this specimen amounts to: patch test 3, about 24 weeks after DPC sensitization. This sample's treatment or condition label indicates: therapeutic diphenylcyclopropenone sensitization with weekly scalp DPC. Total RNA was extracted from unfractionated whole blood that had been collected in Tempus Blood RNA tubes. Blood at each patch-test visit was drawn before the patch test was applied. Patients were considered eligible if aged 18 to 70, diagnosed with alopecia and deemed suitable for DPC therapy, and patients were excluded if pregnant.

The sequence joins TRBV6-1 to TRBJ2-1; 9 bases in the junction line up with TRBD1. The sample in question was whole blood, obtained in connection with sensitization to the hapten diphenylcyclopropenone (DPC). The TCR sequence derives from a woman aged 40-49 years with alopecia areata. Some clones in this sample may be carry-over from other donors' samples. The DNA reads TGTGCCAGCAATAAAAGGGGACAGGGAAGTAATGAGCAGTTCTTC. It translates as CASNKRGQGSNEQFF.